The source of this T cell receptor beta chain is a study of siplizumab effects on memory and regulatory T cells. Roughly 99,000 TCR templates underwent assay in each sample. The method was immunoSEQ multiplex PCR; TCRdb's version includes in-frame clones alone and lacks a portion of them. The sample includes 85,000 to 130,000 clones, more than 85% of them seen just once. The V and J ends lost 1 base and 3 bases respectively, with 3 bases between them. The CDR3 runs 12 residues. Germline V gene lookup returns CDR1 KGHSH and CDR2 LQKENI. This clone was counted between two and nine times. The antigen remains undetermined. Study-level findings and limits: Alloreactive sequences from unstimulated CD4+ memory cells fell significantly with siplizumab. Roughly 75-96% of proliferating CD4+ or CD8+ clones lacked a naive or memory phenotype that could be assigned.

V usage is TRBV18 and J usage is TRBJ2-5; D is unclear. The sample was Tregs sorted from blood. The origin of this receptor is a human donor in good health. CDR3 sequence: CASSPRKETQYF. The CDR3 DNA sequence: TGTGCCAGCTCACCACGCAAAGAGACCCAGTACTTC.